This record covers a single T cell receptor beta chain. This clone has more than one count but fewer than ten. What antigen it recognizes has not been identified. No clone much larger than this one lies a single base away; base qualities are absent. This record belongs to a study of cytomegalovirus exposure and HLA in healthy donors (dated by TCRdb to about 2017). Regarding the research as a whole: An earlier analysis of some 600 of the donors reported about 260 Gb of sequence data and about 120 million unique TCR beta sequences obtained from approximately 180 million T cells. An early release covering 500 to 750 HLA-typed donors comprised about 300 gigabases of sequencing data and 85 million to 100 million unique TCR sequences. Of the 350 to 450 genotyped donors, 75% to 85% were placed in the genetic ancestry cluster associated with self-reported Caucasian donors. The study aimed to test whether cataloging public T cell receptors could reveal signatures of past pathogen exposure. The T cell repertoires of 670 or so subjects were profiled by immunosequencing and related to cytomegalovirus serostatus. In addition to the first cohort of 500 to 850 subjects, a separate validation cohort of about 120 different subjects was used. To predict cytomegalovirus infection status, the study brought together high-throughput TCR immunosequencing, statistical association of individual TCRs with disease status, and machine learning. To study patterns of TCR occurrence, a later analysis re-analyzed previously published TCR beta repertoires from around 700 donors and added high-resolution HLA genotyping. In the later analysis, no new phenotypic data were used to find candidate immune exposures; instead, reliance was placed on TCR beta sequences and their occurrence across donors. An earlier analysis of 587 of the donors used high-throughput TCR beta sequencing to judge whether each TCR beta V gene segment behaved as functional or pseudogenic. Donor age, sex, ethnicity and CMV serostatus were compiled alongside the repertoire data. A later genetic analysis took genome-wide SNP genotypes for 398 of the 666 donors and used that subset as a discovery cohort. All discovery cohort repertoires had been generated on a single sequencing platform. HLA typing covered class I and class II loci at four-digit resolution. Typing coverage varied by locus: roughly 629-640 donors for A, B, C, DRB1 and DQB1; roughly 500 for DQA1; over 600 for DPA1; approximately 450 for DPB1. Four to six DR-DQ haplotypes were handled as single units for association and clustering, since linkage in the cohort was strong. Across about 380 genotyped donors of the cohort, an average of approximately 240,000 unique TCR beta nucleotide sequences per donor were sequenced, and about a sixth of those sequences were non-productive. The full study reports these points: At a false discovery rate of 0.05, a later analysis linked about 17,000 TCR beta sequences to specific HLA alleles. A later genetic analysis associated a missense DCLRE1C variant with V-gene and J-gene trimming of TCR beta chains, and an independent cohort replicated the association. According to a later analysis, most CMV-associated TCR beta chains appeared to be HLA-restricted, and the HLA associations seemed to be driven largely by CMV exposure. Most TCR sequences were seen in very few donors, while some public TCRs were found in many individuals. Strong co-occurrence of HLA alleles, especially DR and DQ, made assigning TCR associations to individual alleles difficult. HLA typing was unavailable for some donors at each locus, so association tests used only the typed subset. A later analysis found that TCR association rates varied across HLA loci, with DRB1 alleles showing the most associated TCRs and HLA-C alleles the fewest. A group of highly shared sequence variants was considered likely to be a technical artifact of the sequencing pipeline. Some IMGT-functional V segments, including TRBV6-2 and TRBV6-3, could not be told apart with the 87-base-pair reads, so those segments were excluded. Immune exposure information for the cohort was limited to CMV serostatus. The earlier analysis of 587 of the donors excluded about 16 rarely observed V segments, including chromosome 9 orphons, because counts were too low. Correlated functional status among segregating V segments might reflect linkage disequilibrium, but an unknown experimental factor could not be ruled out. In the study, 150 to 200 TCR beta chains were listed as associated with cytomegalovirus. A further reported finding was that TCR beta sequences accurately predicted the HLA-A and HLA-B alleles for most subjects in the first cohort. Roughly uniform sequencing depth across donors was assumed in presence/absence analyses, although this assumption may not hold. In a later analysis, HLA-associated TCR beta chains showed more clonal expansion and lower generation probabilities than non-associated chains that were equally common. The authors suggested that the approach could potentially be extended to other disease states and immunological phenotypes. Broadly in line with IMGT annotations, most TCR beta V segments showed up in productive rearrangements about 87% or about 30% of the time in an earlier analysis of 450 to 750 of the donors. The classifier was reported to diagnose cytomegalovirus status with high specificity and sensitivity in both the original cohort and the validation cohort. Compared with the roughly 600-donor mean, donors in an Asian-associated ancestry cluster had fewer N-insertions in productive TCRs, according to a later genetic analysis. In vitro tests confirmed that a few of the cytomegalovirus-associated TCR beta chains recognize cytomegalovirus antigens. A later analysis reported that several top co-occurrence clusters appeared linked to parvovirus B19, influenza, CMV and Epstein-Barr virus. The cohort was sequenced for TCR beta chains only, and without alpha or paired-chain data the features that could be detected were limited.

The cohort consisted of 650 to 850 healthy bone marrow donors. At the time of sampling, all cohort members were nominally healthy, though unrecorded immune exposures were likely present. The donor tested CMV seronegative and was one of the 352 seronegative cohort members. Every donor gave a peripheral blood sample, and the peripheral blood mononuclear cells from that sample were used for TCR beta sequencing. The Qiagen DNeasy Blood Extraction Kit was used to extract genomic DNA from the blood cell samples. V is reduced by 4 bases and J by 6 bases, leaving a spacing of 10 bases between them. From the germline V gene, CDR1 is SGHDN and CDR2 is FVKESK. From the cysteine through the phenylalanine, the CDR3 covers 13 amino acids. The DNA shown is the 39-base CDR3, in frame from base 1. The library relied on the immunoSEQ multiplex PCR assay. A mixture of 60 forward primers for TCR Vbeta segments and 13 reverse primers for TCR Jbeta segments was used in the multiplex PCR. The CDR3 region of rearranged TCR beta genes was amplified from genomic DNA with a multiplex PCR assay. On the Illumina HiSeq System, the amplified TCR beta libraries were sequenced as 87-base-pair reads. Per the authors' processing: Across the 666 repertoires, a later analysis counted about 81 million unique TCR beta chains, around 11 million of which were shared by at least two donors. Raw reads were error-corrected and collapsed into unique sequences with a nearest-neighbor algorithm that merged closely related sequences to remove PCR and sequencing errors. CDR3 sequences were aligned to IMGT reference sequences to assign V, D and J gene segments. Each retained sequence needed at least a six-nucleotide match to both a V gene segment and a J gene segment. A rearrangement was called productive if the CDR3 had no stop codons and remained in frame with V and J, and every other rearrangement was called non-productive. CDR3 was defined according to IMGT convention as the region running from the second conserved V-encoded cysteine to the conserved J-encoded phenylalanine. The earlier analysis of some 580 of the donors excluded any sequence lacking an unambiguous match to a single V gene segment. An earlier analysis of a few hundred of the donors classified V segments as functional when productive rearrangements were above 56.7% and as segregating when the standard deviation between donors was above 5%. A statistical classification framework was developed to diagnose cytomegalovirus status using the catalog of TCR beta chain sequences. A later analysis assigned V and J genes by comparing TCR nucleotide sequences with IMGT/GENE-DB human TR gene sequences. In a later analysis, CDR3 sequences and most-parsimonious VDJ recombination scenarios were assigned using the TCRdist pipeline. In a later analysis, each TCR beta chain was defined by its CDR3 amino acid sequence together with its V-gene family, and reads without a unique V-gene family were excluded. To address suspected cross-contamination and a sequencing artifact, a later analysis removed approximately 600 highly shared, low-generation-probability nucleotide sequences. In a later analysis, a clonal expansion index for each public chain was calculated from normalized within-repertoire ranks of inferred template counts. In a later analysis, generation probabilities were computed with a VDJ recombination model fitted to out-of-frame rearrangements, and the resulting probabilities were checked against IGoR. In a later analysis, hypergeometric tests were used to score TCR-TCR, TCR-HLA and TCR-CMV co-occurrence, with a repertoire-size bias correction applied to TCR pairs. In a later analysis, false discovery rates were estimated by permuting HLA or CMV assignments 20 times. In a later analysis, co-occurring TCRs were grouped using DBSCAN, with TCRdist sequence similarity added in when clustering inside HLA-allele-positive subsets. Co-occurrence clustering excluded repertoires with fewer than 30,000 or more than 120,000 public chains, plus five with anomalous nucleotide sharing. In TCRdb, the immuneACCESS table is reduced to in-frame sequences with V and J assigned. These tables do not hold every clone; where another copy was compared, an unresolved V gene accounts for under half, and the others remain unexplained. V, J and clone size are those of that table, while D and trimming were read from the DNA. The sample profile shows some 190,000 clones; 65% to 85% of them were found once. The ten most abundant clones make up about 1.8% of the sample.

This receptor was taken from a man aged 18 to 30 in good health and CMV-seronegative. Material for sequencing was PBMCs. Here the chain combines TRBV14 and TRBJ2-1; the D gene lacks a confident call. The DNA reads TGTGCCAGCAGCCCACTTATTCTCAATGAGCAGTTCTTC. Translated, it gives CASSPLILNEQFF.